This TCR beta chain was identified during a study of blood T cell repertoires in COVID-19. Study-wide background: Collection of acute and convalescent COVID-19 samples took place in the United States, Italy and Spain. PBMCs, B-cell-depleted T cells, or T cells were the source of the cDNA or gDNA that made up the material.

Some clones are missing from TCRdb's copy, which holds only in-frame ones; the method was immunoSEQ multiplex PCR. The sample carries 300,000 to 400,000 clones, 87% recorded once. Recruited during active infection, patients (from Seattle) were subsequently followed longitudinally. The CDR3 is 13 amino acids. Trimming pared 3 bases from V and 6 bases from J, leaving 8 bases between. Sample: peripheral blood. The chain recombines TRBV12-3 or TRBV12-4 with TRBJ2-2, with D unclear. This clonotype originated in a man under 40 with COVID-19, enrolled during active disease. CDR3 bases: TGTGCCAGCAGTTTTCCGGTAGCCGGGGAGCTGTTTTTT. It specifies CASSFPVAGELFF.